This TCR beta chain was recovered during a study of type 1 regulatory T cells. TCRdb re-called the reads with MiXCR, one entry per CDR3 protein. The sample yields about 42,000 distinct CDR3 sequences, 12% seen once. The CDR3 is made up of 14 amino acids. CDR1 is LNHNV and CDR2 is YYDKDF in the germline V gene (reference sequence). V lost 0 bases, J lost 5 bases, and 10 bases lay in between. This clonotype was observed many times. Its specificity is not known. The sample consisted of cultured non-Tr1 T cells, either the whole culture or a sorted T cell fraction (not recorded which). The chain recombines TRBV15 with TRBJ1-1, with a tentative D call TRBD1 (5 bases). This clonotype originated in a human donor in good health. CDR3 loop: CATSRDGGSTEAFF. Written as DNA, the CDR3 is TGTGCCACCAGCAGAGATGGGGGATCGACTGAAGCTTTCTTT.